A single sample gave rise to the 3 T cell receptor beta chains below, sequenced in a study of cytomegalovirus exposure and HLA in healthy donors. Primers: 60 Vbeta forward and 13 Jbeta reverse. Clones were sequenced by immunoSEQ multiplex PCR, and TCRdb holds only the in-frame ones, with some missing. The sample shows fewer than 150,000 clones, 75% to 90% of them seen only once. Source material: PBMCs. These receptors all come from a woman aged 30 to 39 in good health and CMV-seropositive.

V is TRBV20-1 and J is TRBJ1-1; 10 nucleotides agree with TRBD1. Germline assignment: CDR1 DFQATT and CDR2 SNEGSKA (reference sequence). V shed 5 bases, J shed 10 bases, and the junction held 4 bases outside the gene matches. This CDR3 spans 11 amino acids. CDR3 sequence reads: CSAGTGARAFF. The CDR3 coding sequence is TGCAGTGCTGGGACAGGGGCTCGAGCTTTCTTT.

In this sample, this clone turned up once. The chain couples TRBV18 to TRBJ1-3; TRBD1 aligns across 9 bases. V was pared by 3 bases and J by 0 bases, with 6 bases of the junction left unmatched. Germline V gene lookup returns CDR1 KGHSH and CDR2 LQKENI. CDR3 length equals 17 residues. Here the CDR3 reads CASSPRTGVSSGNTIYF. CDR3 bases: TGTGCCAGCTCACCCCGGACAGGGGTGAGCTCTGGAAACACCATATATTTT.

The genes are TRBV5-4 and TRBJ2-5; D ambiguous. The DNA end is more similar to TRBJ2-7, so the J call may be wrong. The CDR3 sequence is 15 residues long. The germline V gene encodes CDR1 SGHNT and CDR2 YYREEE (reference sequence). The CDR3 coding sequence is TGTGCCAGCAGCTTGGACCCCTCTTTCTCCTACGAGCAGTACTTC. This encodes CASSLDPSFSYEQYF.